This TCR beta chain originates from a study of T cells in Graves' hyperthyroidism and ophthalmopathy (dated by TCRdb to about 2019). For context, the study as a whole: Peripheral blood was sampled at the time of initial diagnosis, prior to any treatment. A discovery cohort of about 96 patients, about 44 with Graves' ophthalmopathy and about 58 with stable Graves' hyperthyroidism, was used to find distinguishing TCR V-J signatures. An independent validation cohort of 18 to 20 hyperthyroidism patients and 15 or so patients who later progressed to ophthalmopathy tested prospective prediction of ophthalmopathy. For training and testing, the 100 patients in the discovery cohort were randomly divided in a 7:3 ratio. Thyroid tissue and blood T-cell repertoires from roughly 6 Graves' hyperthyroidism patients were also compared in the study. Following sampling, methimazole starting at 30 mg daily was given to hyperthyroidism patients, and high-dose intravenous methylprednisolone was given to ophthalmopathy patients. The paper reports TCR Vbeta CDR3 sequencing of over 120 peripheral blood samples: under 45 ophthalmopathy, under 80 hyperthyroidism and around 17 progressor patients.

The TCR beta CDR3 regions were amplified from the RNA transcripts. The first round of RT-PCR for the TCR CDR3 was performed with the HTBI primer set and the Qiagen OneStep RT-PCR kit. The libraries were constructed in a second round of multiplex PCR and then size-selected and purified. The libraries were sequenced on an Illumina HiSeq2000 using paired-end 100 bp reads. Concerning the study's data processing: SOAPnuke was used to process the raw data, removing reads that contained adapters or uncalled bases, had a mean Phred below 15, or lacked an exact match to the constant primer or identifier. COPE v1.2.5 was used to merge high-quality paired reads, and clonotypes were defined as unique nucleotide sequences. MiTCR v1.1 was used to align the clonotypes against IMGT TRBV, TRBD and TRBJ reference segments. The analysis included only V-J combinations with a frequency above 0.0001, which together covered approximately 99% of the repertoires. A TCS score was defined as the ratio between F50 (clonal expansion) and ExV (chaos), using BLOSUM62-based TCRdist between CDR3 peptides within each V-J. Welch's t-statistics and random forest reduced just over 500 V-J features to 13, which were used in a naive Bayes classifier (R e1071). TCRdb trimmed public reads at Q25 via fastp, called clones via MiXCR and kept in-frame beta chains. Identical CDR3 protein sequences are pooled into one entry, listed with their most common genes and DNA. TCRdb's processing, not the authors' own work, is the source of the V and J calls. The sample data list fewer than 250,000 distinct CDR3 sequences, and 15% to 20% of these were observed just once. Roughly 53% of the sample is held by the ten biggest clonotypes.

Stable Graves' hyperthyroidism was defined as the absence of progression to ophthalmopathy over 18 months of follow-up. The hyperthyroidism patients were between 18 and 65 years old and newly diagnosed, with a disease duration of less than 2 months. Exclusion was applied to patients with uncontrolled infections, other autoimmune diseases, pregnancy or lactation. Diagnoses were based on clinical symptoms, serum thyroxine and TRAb, thyroid ultrasound and orbital computed tomography. Ficoll-Paque density gradient centrifugation was used to isolate PBMCs from approximately 10 ml of fresh peripheral blood. Trizol reagent was used to extract total RNA, and RNA quality was then checked on an Agilent 2100 Bioanalyzer. This clonotype was observed at least ten times. Its antigen is not yet known. No per-base quality is available; no much larger clone lies one base away. Taken from the germline V gene, the CDR1 and CDR2 loops are MDHEN and SYDVKM. At the junction V is shortened by 6 bases and J by 5 bases; bases outside the gene matches: 7. CDR3 length: 14 amino acids, cysteine to phenylalanine. Of all the DNA, just the CDR3 is kept, 42 bases in frame from base 1.

Results the study describes overall, beyond this receptor: Most expanded thyroid clonotypes (frequency above 0.001) were also detected in blood, suggesting blood repertoires may reflect thyroid immune responses. Ophthalmopathy was separated from stable hyperthyroidism by a 13 V-J signature model, with around 90% sensitivity and approximately 81% specificity obtained in cross-validation and 80%/75% obtained in testing. Sample size was not statistically predetermined, and investigators were not blinded to group allocation. In validation, the model predicted progression to ophthalmopathy with roughly 66% sensitivity and about 73% specificity, a median of around six months before onset.

Sequenced: blood. The chain uses TRBV28 and TRBJ2-5, and TRBD2 aligns with 9 junction nucleotides. This clonotype was sampled from a man aged 50 or older with Graves' hyperthyroidism. The nucleotides are TGTGCCAGCAGACCACAGCGGGAGGTGGAGACCCAGTACTTC. This gives the protein CASRPQREVETQYF.